The 23 T cell receptor beta chains below all came from one sample that was sequenced in a study of blood T cell repertoires in COVID-19. Generated by immunoSEQ multiplex PCR, the TCRdb table keeps only in-frame clones and is missing some. The sample consists of 250,000 or so clones, roughly 84% of them appearing once. The sequencing sample was made of peripheral blood. The receptor source for this set is a woman aged 35 to 49 who had recovered from COVID-19.

The chain joins TRBV5-4 to TRBJ2-1; 9 nucleotides align to TRBD1. This CDR3 is 16 amino acids long. Per germline, CDR1 SGHNT and CDR2 YYREEE (reference sequence). The junction had 10 bases not matched to a gene; V was cut back by 3 bases and J by 6 bases. CDR3 loop: CASSSQGGTGTNEQFF. The CDR3 DNA reads as TGTGCCAGCAGCTCCCAGGGTGGGACAGGGACCAATGAGCAGTTCTTC.

V is TRBV20-1 and J is TRBJ1-4; D is unresolved. Germline CDR1 DFQATT, CDR2 SNEGSKA (reference sequence). Trimming left V 3 bases short and J 8 bases short, with 13 bases between. The CDR3 has 13 amino acids. The CDR3 protein is CSASLPLEEKLFF. In DNA form, the CDR3 reads TGCAGTGCTAGTTTACCTTTAGAAGAAAAACTGTTTTTT.

The genes are TRBV5-1 and TRBJ2-5; D might be TRBD2 (6 bases). The V end lost 0 bases, the J end lost 5 bases, and 8 bases lay between the germline ends. The CDR3 totals 13 residues. The germline V gene encodes CDR1 SGHRS and CDR2 YFSETQ. The CDR3 is CASSLDGGETQYF. In DNA, the CDR3 is TGCGCCAGCAGCTTGGATGGAGGGGAGACCCAGTACTTC. Supplemented by reference TRBV5-1 and TRBJ2-5, the full variable domain reads KAGVTQTPRYLIKTRGQQVTLSCSPISGHRSVSWYQQTPGQGLQFLFEYFSETQRNKGNFPGRFSGRQFSNSRSEMNVSTLELGDSALYLCASSLDGGETQYFGPGTRLLVL.

This clone was picked up many times. V gene TRBV12-3 or TRBV12-4 combines with J gene TRBJ1-5; D gene unclear. The CDR3 is 12 residues long. V was trimmed by 5 bases and J by 4 bases, leaving 6 bases between them. CDR3 DNA: TGTGCCAGCAGTCCCTTTAATCAGCCCCAGCATTTT. Protein: CASSPFNQPQHF.

The rearrangement joins TRBV5-4 to TRBJ1-2; D call uncertain. The germline V gene encodes CDR1 SGHNT and CDR2 YYREEE (reference sequence). V was clipped by 0 bases and J by 1 base, with 10 bases between them. The CDR3 totals 15 residues. The CDR3 DNA follows: TGTGCCAGCAGCTTGGGGCGGGGAGGTAACTATGGCTACACCTTC. Translation gives CASSLGRGGNYGYTF.

The chain has TRBV2 and TRBJ2-7; 11 nucleotides align to TRBD1. Germline V gives CDR1 SNHLY, CDR2 FYNNEI. This CDR3 is 14 amino acids long. J was trimmed by 5 bases and V by 7 bases; bases with no gene match: 7. CDR3 nucleotide sequence: TGTGCCAGCACCAAGGACAGGGGGCACCACGAGCAGTACTTC. Its protein product is CASTKDRGHHEQYF. Full variable domain (missing parts from reference TRBV2 and TRBJ2-7): EPEVTQTPSHQVTQMGQEVILRCVPISNHLYFYWYRQILGQKVEFLVSFYNNEISEKSEIFDDQFSVERPDGSNFTLKIRSTKLEDSAMYFCASTKDRGHHEQYFGPGTRLTVT.

This clone has only a few counts. The rearrangement uses TRBV7-9 and TRBJ1-5, with unresolved D. Germline V lookup: CDR1 SEHNR, CDR2 FQNEAQ (reference sequence). The CDR3 runs 12 residues. Trimming removed 6 bases at V and 5 bases at J, with 8 bases between. The CDR3 nucleotides are TGTGCCAGCAGTCCCCTAGATCAGCCCCAGCATTTT. Residues: CASSPLDQPQHF.

This chain joins TRBV7-9 and TRBJ1-1; 7 bases are a match to TRBD1. The CDR3 spans 17 residues. The V and J ends lost 5 bases and 7 bases, in that order; junction bases with no gene match: 19. Germline lookup yields CDR1 SEHNR and CDR2 FQNEAQ (reference sequence). CDR3 bases: TGTGCCAGCAGCCCGACCGCCACGACAGGGTCGAGCGGTGAAGCTTTCTTT. It is translated as CASSPTATTGSSGEAFF.

J is TRBJ1-4 and V is TRBV6-5; D is ambiguous. Trimming stripped 8 bases from V and 8 bases from J, with 18 bases between. The germline V gene encodes CDR1 MNHEY and CDR2 SVGAGI. This CDR3 comprises 14 residues. The CDR3 here is CASGTASGEEKLFF. The DNA of the CDR3 is TGTGCCAGCGGCACGGCCTCCGGAGAGGAAAAACTGTTTTTT.

The rearrangement uses TRBV30 and TRBJ2-5; 8 nucleotides align to TRBD1. Unmatched junction bases numbered 9, after V lost 1 base and J lost 5 bases. This CDR3 comprises 15 residues. CDR1 and CDR2 from the germline V gene are GTSNPN and SVGIG (reference sequence). The CDR3 DNA is TGTGCCTGGAGTGCGCTTCAGGGGGCTCGGGAGACCCAGTACTTC. Its protein is CAWSALQGARETQYF.

The gene calls are TRBV19 and TRBJ2-2; D is perhaps TRBD1 (6 bases). The CDR3 runs to 14 residues. V lost 5 bases and J lost 5, with 12 bases in between. Germline V CDR1 and CDR2: LNHDA, SQIVND (reference sequence). CDR3 in amino acids: CASSWGRDTGELFF. CDR3 DNA sequence: TGTGCCAGTAGTTGGGGGCGCGATACCGGGGAGCTGTTTTTT.

J is TRBJ1-2 and V is TRBV28; 9 bases match TRBD1. V shed 3 bases, J shed 5 bases, and the junction held 7 bases outside the gene matches. The CDR3 loop spans 15 amino acids. Germline values: CDR1 MDHEN, CDR2 SYDVKM. The CDR3 reads CASSFGDRAFYGYTF. CDR3 coding DNA: TGTGCCAGCAGTTTCGGGGACAGGGCTTTTTATGGCTACACCTTC.

The genes are TRBV5-4 and TRBJ2-5; D is possibly TRBD1 (6 bases). Per the germline V gene, CDR1 is SGHNT and CDR2 is YYREEE (reference sequence). The CDR3 has 13 residues. V lost 4 bases to trimming and J lost 4 bases, with 11 bases between them. The CDR3 here is CASSRGSRETQYF. The CDR3 DNA is TGTGCCAGCAGCAGGGGGTCGAGAGAGACCCAGTACTTC.

The chain is built from TRBV11-1 and TRBJ1-4, with D perhaps TRBD1 (6 bases). V lost 5 bases and J lost 11, with 21 bases in between. Germline V CDR1 and CDR2: SGHAT, FQDESV (reference sequence). There are 15 residues in the CDR3. DNA for the CDR3: TGTGCCAGCAGCAGCTCCGGGACACTCCCTGGGAAACTGTTTTTT. It yields the protein CASSSSGTLPGKLFF.

The chain links TRBV25-1 to TRBJ1-2, with D maybe TRBD1 (6 bases). V lost 4 bases, J lost 7 bases, and 10 bases lay in between. CDR1 MGHDK and CDR2 SYGVNS come from the germline V gene. The CDR3 is 12 amino acids. The CDR3 protein is CASSATGLGYTF. CDR3 DNA: TGTGCCAGCAGTGCGACAGGACTTGGCTACACCTTC.

The chain has TRBV10-3 and TRBJ2-7, with D tentatively TRBD2 (6 bases). The CDR3 has 12 amino acids. V was pared by 11 bases and J by 3 bases, with 14 bases between. Per germline, CDR1 ENHRY and CDR2 SYGVKD. The CDR3 spells CAVGLGGYEQYF. CDR3 DNA: TGTGCCGTGGGACTTGGGGGCTACGAGCAGTACTTC.

The J gene is TRBJ2-5, the V gene TRBV18; possible D gene TRBD1, 5 bases. The CDR3 extends over 14 amino acids. The V gene lost 2 bases and the J gene lost 2 bases, with 9 bases spanning the gap. Germline V gives CDR1 KGHSH, CDR2 LQKENI. In nucleotides, the CDR3 is TGTGCCAGCTCACCAGCTGGACAACAAGAGACCCAGTACTTC. It specifies CASSPAGQQETQYF.

The CDR3 DNA follows: TGTGCCAGCAGCCAAGATCGGGACAGAGAAGCTTTCTTT. Amino acids: CASSQDRDREAFF. The chain is built from TRBV4-2 and TRBJ1-1, with 7 bases identical to TRBD1. Germline V CDR1 and CDR2: LGHNA, YNFKEQ. This CDR3 comprises 13 residues. V lost 0 bases to trimming and J lost 8 bases; unmatched junction nucleotides: 3.

This clone has at least ten counts. The genes are TRBV7-2 and TRBJ1-1, with D possibly being TRBD1 (6 bases). CDR3 length: 15 residues. Germline-derived CDR1 and CDR2 are SGHTA and FQGNSA. The V and J ends lost 3 bases and 8 bases respectively, with 19 bases between them. CDR3 in DNA: TGTGCCAGCAGCTTTGGCGGACAGCTACATGAAGAAGCTTTCTTT. Translated: CASSFGGQLHEEAFF. The whole variable domain, remainder taken from reference TRBV7-2 and TRBJ1-1, is GAGVSQSPSNKVTEKGKDVELRCDPISGHTALYWYRQSLGQGLEFLIYFQGNSAPDKSGLPSDRFSAERTGGSVSTLTIQRTQQEDSAVYLCASSFGGQLHEEAFFGQGTRLTVV.

J is TRBJ2-7 and V is TRBV18, with 10 bases matching TRBD2. V gave up 3 bases and J gave up 3 bases; unmatched junction bases: 5. Per the germline V gene, CDR1 is KGHSH and CDR2 is LQKENI. The CDR3 loop spans 15 amino acids. The CDR3 nucleotides read TGTGCCAGCTCACCTCCAGCGGGGGGGAGCTACGAGCAGTACTTC. This gives the protein CASSPPAGGSYEQYF.

The chain links TRBV14 to TRBJ1-2; D might be TRBD1 (5 bases). The length of the CDR3 is 12 residues. V lost 3 bases and J 7 bases, leaving 9 bases between the germline ends. Per the germline V gene, CDR1 is SGHDN and CDR2 is FVKESK. CDR3: CASSQGHAGYTF. In nucleotides, the CDR3 is TGTGCCAGCAGCCAGGGGCATGCTGGCTACACCTTC.

CDR3 DNA sequence: TGTGCCAGCAGCTTAAACGCCGCCGCTAGGACTGGGGAAAAACTGTTTTTT. Its translation: CASSLNAAARTGEKLFF. The chain carries TRBV21-1 and TRBJ1-4. TRBV21-1 is recorded as a pseudogene. CDR3 length equals 17 residues.

This chain joins TRBV29-1 and TRBJ2-1; a weak D match, TRBD1 (6 bases). Germline V gene sequence: CDR1 SQVTM, CDR2 ANQGSEA. CDR3 size: 16 residues. Trimming left V 7 bases short and J 4 bases short, with 23 bases between. CDR3 DNA: TGCAGCGGCGGTGGGGGCCGTAGTTTGGCGTACAATGAGCAGTTCTTC. Translated: CSGGGGRSLAYNEQFF.